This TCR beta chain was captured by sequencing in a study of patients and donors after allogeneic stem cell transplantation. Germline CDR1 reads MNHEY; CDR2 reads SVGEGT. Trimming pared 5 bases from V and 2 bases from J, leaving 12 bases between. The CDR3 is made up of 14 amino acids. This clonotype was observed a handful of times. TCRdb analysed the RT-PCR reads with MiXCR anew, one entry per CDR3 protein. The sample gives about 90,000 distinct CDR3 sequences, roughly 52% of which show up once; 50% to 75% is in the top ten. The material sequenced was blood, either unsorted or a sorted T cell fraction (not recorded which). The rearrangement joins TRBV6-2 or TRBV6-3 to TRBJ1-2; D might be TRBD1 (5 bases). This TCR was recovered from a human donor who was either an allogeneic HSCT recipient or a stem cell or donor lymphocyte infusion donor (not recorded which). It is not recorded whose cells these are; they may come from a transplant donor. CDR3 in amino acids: CASSDQGPNYGYTF. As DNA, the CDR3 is TGTGCCAGCAGTGATCAGGGTCCAAACTATGGCTACACCTTC.